A single sample is the source of the 14 T cell receptor beta chains below, sequenced in a study of T cells in localized non-small cell lung cancer. Here immunoSEQ multiplex PCR was the method, and the copy in TCRdb shows in-frame clones only, minus some. Altogether tens of thousands of clones are present, roughly 88% being singletons, with the ten largest covering around 5.8%. Sequences were derived from peripheral blood mononuclear cells, sampled before any cancer treatment. All receptors come from a male donor aged 60 or older with stage II lung adenocarcinoma.

The chain links TRBV2 to TRBJ2-1, with D tentatively TRBD2 (6 bases). Germline CDR1 SNHLY, CDR2 FYNNEI. This CDR3 spans 14 amino acids. Trimming removed 6 bases from V and 4 bases from J, with 13 bases in between. CDR3 loop: CASRPGGVYNEQFF. For the CDR3, the DNA is TGTGCCAGCAGGCCTGGCGGGGTTTACAATGAGCAGTTCTTC.

The chain is built from TRBV7-2 and TRBJ2-3; 7 bases map to TRBD1. V lost 4 bases and J lost 2; bases outside the gene matches: 9. This CDR3 has 16 amino acids. CDR1 is SGHTA, CDR2 FQGNSA, per germline. Written as DNA, the CDR3 is TGTGCCAGCAGCTCAGGGACAGCGATCGACACAGATACGCAGTATTTT. It encodes CASSSGTAIDTDTQYF.

V gene TRBV5-1 combines with J gene TRBJ2-3; 7 bases are shared with TRBD1. V lost 4 bases and J lost 0; bases outside the gene matches: 8. The CDR3 runs 16 residues. Germline loops: CDR1 SGHRS, CDR2 YFSETQ. In DNA form, the CDR3 reads TGCGCCAGCAGCCGATCGCCGACAGGGAGCACAGATACGCAGTATTTT. It yields the protein CASSRSPTGSTDTQYF.

V gene TRBV5-8 combines with J gene TRBJ2-7; D possibly uses TRBD1 or TRBD2 (5 bases each). This CDR3 comprises 14 residues. CDR1 is SGHTS and CDR2 is YDEGEE in the germline V gene. V lost 4 bases and J 2 bases, leaving 13 bases between the germline ends. The CDR3 DNA reads TGTGCCAGCAGCCCCCGGCCGGGGCCCTACGAGCAGTACTTC. This codes for CASSPRPGPYEQYF. Looking up the rest from reference TRBV5-8 and TRBJ2-7 gives the full variable domain: EAGVTQSPTHLIKTRGQQATLRCSPISGHTSVYWYQQALGLGLQFLLWYDEGEERNRGNFPPRFSGRQFPNYSSELNVNALELEDSALYLCASSPRPGPYEQYFGPGTRLTVT.

The rearrangement joins TRBV5-4 to TRBJ2-5; D may be TRBD1 or TRBD2 (6 bases each). V lost 3 bases, J lost 5 bases, and 11 bases lay in between. The CDR3 is 13 amino acids. CDR1 SGHNT and CDR2 YYREEE come from the germline V gene (reference sequence). In DNA, the CDR3 is TGTGCCAGCAGCTACCGGGGGCTGGAGACCCAGTACTTC. Its translation is CASSYRGLETQYF.

The chain combines TRBV5-1 with TRBJ2-3; D gene unclear. Germline CDR1 reads SGHRS; CDR2 reads YFSETQ. This CDR3 is built from 13 residues. With 2 bases removed from V and 5 bases from J, the gap between germline ends came to 9 bases. CDR3 bases: TGCGCCAGCAGCTTTTATCTAGGAGATACGCAGTATTTT. Translating it yields CASSFYLGDTQYF.

The rearrangement joins TRBV6-6 to TRBJ2-3; D is uncertain. CDR3 length equals 12 residues. In germline, CDR1 is MNHNY, CDR2 SVGAGI (reference sequence). V lost 6 bases and J lost 3, with 7 bases in between. The CDR3 coding sequence is TGTGCCAGCAGCCACGATACAGATACGCAGTATTTT. It yields the protein CASSHDTDTQYF.

The chain employs TRBV4-1 and TRBJ1-1, with TRBD1 matching 7 bases. Germline CDR1 MGHRA, CDR2 YSYEKL. This CDR3 contains 14 residues. V shed 4 bases, J shed 3 bases, and the junction held 5 bases outside the gene matches. The DNA of the CDR3 is TGCGCCAGCAGCCCCCGACAGGGCCACACTGAAGCTTTCTTT. Translated: CASSPRQGHTEAFF.

V gene TRBV28 combines with J gene TRBJ1-1; a weak D match, TRBD1 (5 bases). V lost 8 bases and J 5 bases, leaving 15 bases between the germline ends. The CDR3 runs to 13 residues. Germline V gene sequence: CDR1 MDHEN, CDR2 SYDVKM. The CDR3 is CASSPGGRTEAFF. The CDR3 bases are TGTGCCAGCTCCCCCGGGGGGAGGACTGAAGCTTTCTTT.

In its sample, this clone was seen once. The chain is built from TRBV11-2 and TRBJ2-3; D may match TRBD1 or TRBD2 (5 bases each). This CDR3 has 12 residues. From germline, CDR1 is SGHAT and CDR2 FQNNGV. With 3 bases removed from V and 6 bases from J, the gap between germline ends came to 7 bases. The DNA of the CDR3 is TGTGCCAGCAGCTTGGGGGTGGATACGCAGTATTTT. It codes for CASSLGVDTQYF.

This chain connects TRBV2 to TRBJ2-1; 7 bases align to TRBD2. The CDR3 spans 13 residues. Looked up from germline, CDR1 is SNHLY and CDR2 is FYNNEI. The trim removed 8 bases at V and 8 bases at J, leaving 9 bases unmatched. The CDR3 reads CASRLAARDEQFF. CDR3 DNA sequence: TGTGCCAGCCGACTAGCAGCCCGGGATGAGCAGTTCTTC.

The chain combines TRBV19 with TRBJ2-7, with D perhaps given as TRBD1 or TRBD2 (6 bases each). Germline V gene sequence: CDR1 LNHDA, CDR2 SQIVND (reference sequence). This CDR3 has 13 amino acids. V lost 5 bases, J lost 6 bases, and 14 bases lay in between. The CDR3 DNA reads as TGTGCCAGTAGTCCCGCCCGGGGGCGCGAGCAGTACTTC. Translated, it gives CASSPARGREQYF.

The sample holds one count of this clone. The V gene is TRBV6-5, the J gene TRBJ1-2; TRBD1 might be the D (5 bases). The germline V and J ends were trimmed by 6 bases and 3 bases, with 14 bases remaining between them. CDR3 length: 14 amino acids. Germline V gene lookup returns CDR1 MNHEY and CDR2 SVGAGI. Here the CDR3 DNA reads TGTGCCAGCAGCGAGGGACCGCCTGACTATGGCTACACCTTC. Encoded protein: CASSEGPPDYGYTF.

This chain links TRBV5-4 with TRBJ1-1; no definite D call. The germline V gene has CDR1 SGHNT and CDR2 YYREEE (reference sequence). The length of the CDR3 is 13 residues. Trimming cost V 0 bases and J 8 bases, with 11 bases left between them. The CDR3 reads CASSLAGQTEAFF. CDR3 bases: TGTGCCAGCAGCTTGGCCGGGCAAACCGAAGCTTTCTTT.